These 12 T cell receptor beta chains were sequenced from one sample in a study of read filtering for tumor transcriptome and immune sequencing. The library was built from about 370 ng RNA with molecular barcoded adaptors for alpha/delta and beta/gamma chains. TCRdb used MiXCR to reprocess the reads, holding one entry per CDR3 protein. The sample shows tens of thousands of distinct CDR3 sequences, roughly 13% of them seen only once. Sequences were obtained from a population of CD138-negative cells sorted from bone marrow. The source of these receptors is a donor aged 40 or over with multiple myeloma.

This clonotype has at least ten counts. The V call is TRBV20-1, the J call TRBJ2-1; weak D call: TRBD2 (6 bases). The CDR3 loop spans 15 amino acids. Germline V lookup: CDR1 DFQATT, CDR2 SNEGSKA (reference sequence). V was shortened by 5 bases and J by 4 bases, with 18 bases between the two germline ends. Written as DNA, the CDR3 is TGCAGTGCTTCCGGACTAACTCGGGGGTACAATGAGCAGTTCTTC. Translation: CSASGLTRGYNEQFF.

This clonotype was detected many times. This chain uses TRBV29-1 with TRBJ2-6; D call uncertain. Germline CDR1 SQVTM, CDR2 ANQGSEA. Trimming cost V 4 bases and J 1 base, with 5 bases left between them. The CDR3 runs 13 residues. The CDR3 reads CSVAVSGANVLTF. The DNA for the CDR3 is TGCAGCGTTGCAGTTTCTGGGGCCAACGTCCTGACTTTC.

This chain links TRBV5-5 with TRBJ2-5, with D possibly being TRBD1 or TRBD2 (7 bases each). Germline CDR1 SGHKS, CDR2 YYEKEE (reference sequence). The CDR3 extends over 15 amino acids. Deletions cut 2 bases from V and 4 bases from J, with 15 bases between. CDR3 sequence (DNA): TGTGCCAGCAGCTTACAGGGGAGGGGAGGAGAGACCCAGTACTTC. This sequence encodes CASSLQGRGGETQYF.

This clonotype was seen at least ten times. The chain carries TRBV5-1 and TRBJ2-3; D gene unclear. The CDR3 has 15 amino acids. Germline lookup yields CDR1 SGHRS and CDR2 YFSETQ. V was clipped by 0 bases and J by 1 base, with 9 bases between them. CDR3 in DNA: TGCGCCAGCAGCTTGGAGTTAACAGGCACAGATACGCAGTATTTT. As protein: CASSLELTGTDTQYF.

Many counts were recorded for this clonotype. J is TRBJ2-5 and V is TRBV6-2 or TRBV6-3; D possibly uses TRBD1 or TRBD2 (6 bases each). The CDR3 spans 14 residues. In germline, CDR1 is MNHEY, CDR2 SVGEGT. Trimming took off 6 bases at V and 5 bases at J, with 16 bases between the two ends. The CDR3 DNA reads TGTGCCAGCAGACCCCGAAGGGGGGAGGAGACCCAGTACTTC. It yields the protein CASRPRRGEETQYF.

Note on this clonotype: A single base separates this from a much larger clone, so it may be a read error. The rearrangement joins TRBV6-2 or TRBV6-3 to TRBJ1-2; D possibly corresponds to TRBD1 (6 bases). The CDR3 spans 11 residues. Germline-derived CDR1 and CDR2 are MNHEY and SVGEGT. CDR3 sequence reads: CACRRQVGYTF. CDR3 in DNA: TGTGCCTGCAGAAGACAGGTTGGCTACACCTTC.

This clonotype occurred many times. The rearrangement uses TRBV6-1 and TRBJ2-3; 12 nucleotides match TRBD1. This CDR3 is 16 amino acids long. Trimming at V came to 6 bases and at J to 9 bases, leaving 13 bases not matched to a gene. The germline CDR1 and CDR2 sequences are MNHNS and SASEGT. The CDR3 nucleotides are TGTGCCAGCAGGCCGAACCACGGGACAGGGGGCGAGACGCAGTATTTT. Translating it yields CASRPNHGTGGETQYF.

The chain carries TRBV5-1 and TRBJ2-1; 7 bases agree with TRBD2. The length of the CDR3 is 16 residues. J lost 4 bases, V lost 4 bases, and 11 bases had no gene match. From germline, CDR1 is SGHRS and CDR2 YFSETQ. The CDR3 nucleotides read TGCGCCAGCAGCGGCGGTTCGGGGGGAGCTTACAATGAGCAGTTCTTC. Protein product: CASSGGSGGAYNEQFF.

This clonotype was counted many times. The rearrangement uses TRBV6-5 and TRBJ2-1; D may be TRBD1 (5 bases). The CDR3 is made up of 14 amino acids. The germline gives CDR1 MNHEY, CDR2 SVGAGI. Trimming cost V 0 bases and J 6 bases, with 9 bases left between them. CDR3 DNA sequence: TGTGCCAGCAGTTACTCGGACAACAGCAATGAGCAGTTCTTC. It translates to CASSYSDNSNEQFF.

In its sample, this clonotype was seen many times. The rearrangement uses TRBV5-6 and TRBJ2-6; TRBD2 is a possible D gene (5 bases). The V gene lost 1 base and the J gene lost 2 bases, with 13 bases spanning the gap. CDR3 length equals 17 residues. Germline lookup yields CDR1 SGHDT and CDR2 YYEEEE. The CDR3: CASSLRGSGPGANVLTF. In DNA, the CDR3 is TGTGCCAGCAGCTTGCGGGGATCCGGACCTGGGGCCAACGTCCTGACTTTC.

V gene TRBV5-5 combines with J gene TRBJ2-3, with D perhaps TRBD2 (5 bases). Trimming removed 6 bases from V and 3 bases from J, with 8 bases in between. Germline CDR1 SGHKS, CDR2 YYEKEE (reference sequence). The CDR3 contains 12 residues. CDR3 amino acids: CASNGETDTQYF. In DNA form, the CDR3 reads TGTGCCAGCAACGGGGAAACAGATACGCAGTATTTT.

This clonotype was seen more than once but under ten times. Since a much larger clone is just one base distant, this may be a read error. This rearrangement joins TRBV6-5 to TRBJ2-7; tentative D call: TRBD1 (6 bases). Trimming shortened V by 0 bases and J by 2 bases, and 11 bases separated the two germline ends. Per the germline V gene, CDR1 is MNHEY and CDR2 is SVGAGI. This CDR3 has 15 residues. The CDR3 bases are TGTGCCAGCAGTTACTCGGGGACAATTACCTACGAGCAGTACTTC. This codes for CASSYSGTITYEQYF.